This entry lists 12 T cell receptor beta chains sequenced from one sample in a study of breast tumors, draining lymph nodes, adjacent tissues. TCRdb ran MiXCR on the multiplex PCR reads and lists one entry per CDR3 protein. The sample shows fewer than 80,000 distinct CDR3 sequences, about 40% of them seen only once. The specimen was breast tumor tissue. The receptors originated from a female donor with breast cancer. Some clones in this sample may be carry-over from other donors' samples.

The chain recombines TRBV28 with TRBJ1-2, with TRBD1 matching over 7 bases. This CDR3 is built from 15 residues. Germline V gene data show CDR1 as MDHEN and CDR2 as SYDVKM. The V and J ends lost 6 bases and 6 bases, in that order; junction bases with no gene match: 13. CDR3 sequence (DNA): TGTGCCAGCAGACAACCAAACTTCCAGGGGGATGGCTACACCTTC. Residues: CASRQPNFQGDGYTF.

This clonotype was detected ten times or more. This sequence joins TRBV6-5 and TRBJ2-7, with a possible D match to TRBD1 (6 bases). The CDR3 has 14 amino acids. The V and J ends lost 5 bases and 2 bases respectively, with 13 bases between them. The germline V gene encodes CDR1 MNHEY and CDR2 SVGAGI. This CDR3 reads CASSKQGIPYEQYF. DNA of the CDR3: TGTGCCAGCAGTAAACAGGGTATCCCCTACGAGCAGTACTTC.

A note on this clonotype: The junction departs from germline at one end; a sequencing error may be responsible. This sequence joins TRBV6-2 or TRBV6-3 and TRBJ2-1, with D tentatively TRBD1 or TRBD2 (5 bases each). CDR3 length: 17 residues. Germline V gene sequence: CDR1 MNHEY, CDR2 SVGEGT. CDR3: CASSHSRGASSYNEQFF. DNA of the CDR3: TGTGCCAGCAGTCACTCGAGGGGTGCAAGCTCCTACAATGAGCAGTTCTTC.

J is TRBJ2-5 and V is TRBV7-9, with 7 bases fitting TRBD2. V lost 1 base and J lost 3; bases outside the gene matches: 5. The CDR3 is 15 amino acids. Germline CDR1 and CDR2: SEHNR and FQNEAQ (reference sequence). Here the CDR3 DNA reads TGTGCCAGCAGCTTAGTGGGGAGGGCTAAAGAGACCCAGTACTTC. Translation: CASSLVGRAKETQYF. Using reference TRBV7-9 and TRBJ2-5 for the parts outside the CDR3, the full variable domain is DTGVSQNPRHKITKRGQNVTFRCDPISEHNRLYWYRQTLGQGPEFLTYFQNEAQLEKSRLLSDRFSAERPKGSFSTLEIQRTEQGDSAMYLCASSLVGRAKETQYFGPGTRLLVL.

This sequence joins TRBV10-3 and TRBJ1-4; D is ambiguous. The CDR3 runs 15 residues. From germline, CDR1 is ENHRY and CDR2 SYGVKD. V lost 3 bases, J lost 0 bases, and 8 bases lay in between. Here the CDR3 reads CAISESGATNEKLFF. For the CDR3, the DNA is TGTGCCATCAGTGAATCAGGAGCAACTAATGAAAAACTGTTTTTT.

This clonotype was counted between two and nine times. The genes are TRBV11-3 and TRBJ2-2, with TRBD1 as a possible D gene (6 bases). The V gene lost 4 bases and the J gene lost 5 bases, with 17 bases spanning the gap. Looked up from germline, CDR1 is SGHNT and CDR2 is YENEEA. The CDR3 spans 16 residues. The CDR3 region is CASSSPITGLTGELFF. The CDR3 nucleotides are TGTGCCAGCAGCTCACCCATTACAGGGCTTACCGGGGAGCTGTTTTTT.

The table lists this clonotype with many counts. The V gene is TRBV20-1, the J gene TRBJ2-7; 11 positions match TRBD2. The V and J ends lost 3 bases and 2 bases, in that order; junction bases with no gene match: 6. There are 15 residues in the CDR3. From germline, CDR1 is DFQATT and CDR2 SNEGSKA (reference sequence). CDR3 nucleotide sequence: TGCAGTGCTAGGGGAAGACTAGCGGGAACCTACGAGCAGTACTTC. Protein product: CSARGRLAGTYEQYF.

This clonotype was detected many times. The V call is TRBV6-1, the J call TRBJ1-6; unclear D gene. This CDR3 region has 11 residues. Germline assignment: CDR1 MNHNS and CDR2 SASEGT. V lost 6 bases and J 3 bases, leaving 0 bases between the germline ends. DNA for the CDR3: TGTGCCAGCAGCTATAATTCACCCCTCCACTTT. Amino acid sequence: CASSYNSPLHF.

This clonotype was counted only a few times. The chain is built from TRBV6-7 and TRBJ1-5, with 9 nucleotides matching TRBD1. TRBV6-7 is flagged as an ORF with uncertain function. V lost 5 bases and J lost 3; bases outside the gene matches: 14. The CDR3 sequence is 18 residues long. CDR3 coding DNA: TGTGCCAGCAGTCACAGGATAGGAAGGGACAGGGACAATCAGCCCCAGCATTTT. Protein product: CASSHRIGRDRDNQPQHF.

This clonotype appeared a few times. The chain employs TRBV12-3 or TRBV12-4 and TRBJ2-3; tentative D call: TRBD2 (6 bases). V was cut by 4 bases and J by 6 bases, with 11 bases left in between. The CDR3 extends over 13 amino acids. CDR3 protein: CASSSARGDTQYF. CDR3 nucleotide sequence: TGTGCCAGCAGTTCCGCACGGGGGGATACGCAGTATTTT.

This clonotype was detected ten times or more. A much larger clone is a single base away; this may be a read error. The chain carries TRBV11-2 and TRBJ1-2, with 8 nucleotides matching TRBD1. With 5 bases clipped from V and 0 bases from J, the junction kept 5 bases outside the gene matches. Germline values: CDR1 SGHAT, CDR2 FQNNGV. This CDR3 is 15 amino acids long. CDR3 amino acids: CASSPRQGTNYGYTF. The CDR3 bases are TGTGCCAGCAGCCCACGACAGGGGACTAACTATGGCTACACCTTC.

The chain employs TRBV7-2 and TRBJ2-3; TRBD2 might be the D (6 bases). Germline V lookup: CDR1 SGHTA, CDR2 FQGNSA. Trimming took off 6 bases at V and 11 bases at J, with 24 bases between the two ends. This CDR3 is 15 amino acids long. The CDR3 bases are TGTGCCAGCAGACCATTCGGGGGTCCTTCCTACAAGCAGTATTTT. Its protein is CASRPFGGPSYKQYF.